These 21 T cell receptor beta chains came from one sample sequenced in a study of cytomegalovirus exposure and HLA in healthy donors. Generated by immunoSEQ multiplex PCR, the TCRdb table keeps only in-frame clones and is missing some. Among 150,000 to 200,000 clones listed, 96% were seen once. The sequenced material came from PBMCs. These TCRs come from a woman younger than 35 in good health and CMV-seronegative.

The J gene is TRBJ1-2, the V gene TRBV18; 8 nucleotides match TRBD1. This CDR3 has 14 amino acids. Germline CDR1 reads KGHSH; CDR2 reads LQKENI. V lost 5 bases to trimming and J lost 0 bases; unmatched junction nucleotides: 2. The CDR3 sequence is CASSDRGANYGYTF. In nucleotides, the CDR3 is TGTGCCAGCTCAGACAGGGGAGCTAACTATGGCTACACCTTC.

V and J are TRBV5-6 and TRBJ1-2; TRBD1 matches 9 bases. This CDR3 region has 14 residues. CDR1 and CDR2 (germline): SGHDT, YYEEEE. V shed 4 bases and J 4 bases; nucleotides not matched to a gene: 5. CDR3 DNA: TGTGCCAGCAGCCTTAAGGGACAGGGCTATGGCTACACCTTC. This translates into CASSLKGQGYGYTF.

The V call is TRBV7-2, the J call TRBJ2-7; 7 positions match TRBD2. V dropped 3 bases and J dropped 1; count of bases not matched to a gene: 3. The CDR3 totals 14 residues. The germline gives CDR1 SGHTA, CDR2 FQGNSA. CDR3 sequence (DNA): TGTGCCAGCAGCTTCGGGCGGGGGTCCTACGAGCAGTACTTC. Translated, it gives CASSFGRGSYEQYF. Full variable domain (remainder filled in from reference TRBV7-2 and TRBJ2-7): GAGVSQSPSNKVTEKGKDVELRCDPISGHTALYWYRQSLGQGLEFLIYFQGNSAPDKSGLPSDRFSAERTGGSVSTLTIQRTQQEDSAVYLCASSFGRGSYEQYFGPGTRLTVT.

This chain links TRBV5-1 with TRBJ1-4, with 11 bases fitting TRBD1. Germline-derived CDR1 and CDR2 are SGHRS and YFSETQ. V lost 0 bases, J lost 8 bases, and 3 bases stayed unmatched. The CDR3 is 15 amino acids. The CDR3 coding sequence is TGCGCCAGCAGCTTGGAGGGACAGGGGGGAGAAAAACTGTTTTTT. Its protein product is CASSLEGQGGEKLFF.

Details on this clone: One end of the junction is discordant with germline, which a read error may explain. V and J are TRBV7-7 and TRBJ2-1; 8 bases match TRBD1. This CDR3 contains 13 residues. The germline CDR1 and CDR2 sequences are SSHAT and FNYEAQ (reference sequence). The CDR3 sequence: CASSLGQGYEQFF. The CDR3 DNA follows: TGTGCTAGCAGCTTAGGACAGGGCTATGAGCAGTTCTTC.

This chain links TRBV9 with TRBJ1-3; D not certain. In germline, CDR1 is SGDLS, CDR2 YYNGEE. This CDR3 has 15 amino acids. The ends were cut back, 3 bases at V and 0 bases at J, with 10 bases in the middle. CDR3 sequence (DNA): TGTGCCAGCAGCGCGAGGCAGAGCTCTGGAAACACCATATATTTT. It is translated as CASSARQSSGNTIYF.

The rearrangement joins TRBV4-2 to TRBJ2-1; 12 bases are shared with TRBD2. Trimming removed 1 base from V and 4 bases from J; junction bases left unmatched: 5. Germline CDR1 and CDR2: LGHNA and YNFKEQ. The CDR3 covers 17 residues. The CDR3 region is CASSQGRLAGAYNEQFF. The DNA of the CDR3 is TGTGCCAGCAGCCAAGGCCGACTAGCGGGGGCATACAATGAGCAGTTCTTC.

This clone was observed a few times. The gene calls are TRBV4-3 and TRBJ1-6, with D perhaps matching TRBD1 (6 bases). CDR3 length: 16 residues. V lost 1 base and J lost 8, with 15 bases in between. Germline V CDR1 and CDR2: LGHNA, YSLEER. The CDR3 coding sequence is TGCGCCAGCAGCCAAGGACAGGCCCGAGGTGATTCACCCCTCCACTTT. It codes for CASSQGQARGDSPLHF.

V is TRBV4-1 and J is TRBJ2-7; 7 nucleotides line up with TRBD2. CDR1 MGHRA and CDR2 YSYEKL come from the germline V gene. The V gene end was trimmed by 3 bases and the J gene end by 0 bases; junction bases not matched to a gene: 14. This CDR3 contains 18 residues. CDR3 nucleotides: TGCGCCAGCAGCCACGCGGATGGGAGAGCGGGAAGCTCCTACGAGCAGTACTTC. Translation: CASSHADGRAGSSYEQYF.

V is TRBV10-3 and J is TRBJ2-7; D might be TRBD1 (6 bases). From germline, CDR1 is ENHRY and CDR2 SYGVKD. This CDR3 region has 14 residues. Deletions cut 9 bases from V and 0 bases from J, with 15 bases between. The CDR3 loop is CAIRGDTISYEQYF. Written as DNA, the CDR3 is TGTGCCATTCGTGGGGACACAATCTCCTACGAGCAGTACTTC.

The rearrangement joins TRBV4-1 to TRBJ2-1; 13 bases agree with TRBD2. Germline loops: CDR1 MGHRA, CDR2 YSYEKL. CDR3 length equals 16 residues. J lost 7 bases, V lost 2 bases, and 5 bases had no gene match. CDR3 sequence (DNA): TGCGCCAGCAGCCAATCCGGGACTAGCGGGGTGAATGAGCAGTTCTTC. Protein: CASSQSGTSGVNEQFF.

The chain employs TRBV7-3 and TRBJ2-7; D gene unclear. The germline V gene has CDR1 SGHTA and CDR2 FQGTGA. V lost 1 base to trimming and J lost 2 bases, with 12 bases between them. The CDR3 consists of 15 residues. DNA for the CDR3: TGTGCCAGCAGCTTAAGTTCGGCAGGTACCTACGAGCAGTACTTC. It translates to CASSLSSAGTYEQYF.

The chain uses TRBV19 and TRBJ2-1; TRBD2 agrees at 11 bases. Trimming cost V 7 bases and J 5 bases; bases outside gene matches: 7. This CDR3 is built from 15 residues. CDR1 is LNHDA and CDR2 is SQIVND in the germline V gene (reference sequence). CDR3 bases: TGTGCCAGTATTGTAACTAGCGGGGGTGACAATGAGCAGTTCTTC. This gives the protein CASIVTSGGDNEQFF.

This chain joins TRBV5-6 and TRBJ1-1, with no clear D. The V end was cut by 4 bases, the J end by 5 bases, with 18 bases between. CDR3 length: 15 amino acids. In germline, CDR1 is SGHDT, CDR2 YYEEEE. The CDR3 region is CASSDQTGYGTEAFF. The CDR3 coding sequence is TGTGCCAGCAGCGACCAGACTGGATACGGAACTGAAGCTTTCTTT.

The chain recombines TRBV27 with TRBJ1-5, with D maybe TRBD1 (5 bases). Germline loops: CDR1 MNHEY, CDR2 SMNVEV (reference sequence). The CDR3 contains 16 residues. With 6 bases removed from V and 3 bases from J, the gap between germline ends came to 18 bases. This CDR3 is CASRHSTGGVNQPQHF. As DNA, the CDR3 is TGTGCCAGCAGGCACTCCACCGGGGGAGTCAATCAGCCCCAGCATTTT.

This rearrangement joins TRBV14 to TRBJ2-7; the match to TRBD1 covers 11 bases. Germline lookup yields CDR1 SGHDN and CDR2 FVKESK. The CDR3 contains 15 residues. V lost 4 bases, J lost 6 bases, and 8 bases stayed unmatched. CDR3 DNA sequence: TGTGCCAGCAGCCGAGCCGGGACAGGGGGTCTCGAGCAGTACTTC. Translation: CASSRAGTGGLEQYF.

V and J are TRBV9 and TRBJ2-3; a possible D gene is TRBD2 (6 bases). CDR1 and CDR2 from the germline V gene are SGDLS and YYNGEE. This CDR3 comprises 15 residues. V was shortened by 3 bases and J by 2 bases, with 13 bases between the two germline ends. CDR3 in DNA: TGTGCCAGCAGCGCCCGGGACTTAATCACAGATACGCAGTATTTT. This translates into CASSARDLITDTQYF.

The genes are TRBV6-1 and TRBJ1-2; D remains unclear. V was clipped by 1 base and J by 4 bases, with 13 bases between them. This CDR3 comprises 15 residues. Per the germline V gene, CDR1 is MNHNS and CDR2 is SASEGT. The CDR3 is CASSEGPQLSYGYTF. The DNA of the CDR3 is TGTGCCAGCAGTGAAGGTCCTCAGTTGTCCTATGGCTACACCTTC.

The chain links TRBV7-2 to TRBJ1-2; TRBD1 matches 7 bases. CDR1 is SGHTA and CDR2 is FQGNSA in the germline V gene. The J segment lost 2 bases and the V segment lost 5 bases, leaving 2 bases of the junction unmatched. This CDR3 spans 13 amino acids. CDR3 in amino acids: CASSRQGNYGYTF. In nucleotides, the CDR3 is TGTGCCAGCAGCCGACAGGGAAACTATGGCTACACCTTC. Complete variable domain (other parts from reference TRBV7-2 and TRBJ1-2): GAGVSQSPSNKVTEKGKDVELRCDPISGHTALYWYRQSLGQGLEFLIYFQGNSAPDKSGLPSDRFSAERTGGSVSTLTIQRTQQEDSAVYLCASSRQGNYGYTFGSGTRLTVV.

This sequence joins TRBV7-6 and TRBJ1-3, with D uncertain. Germline lookup yields CDR1 SGHVS and CDR2 FNYEAQ. Deletions cut 3 bases from V and 3 bases from J, with 9 bases between. The CDR3 runs to 14 residues. As DNA, the CDR3 is TGTGCCAGCAGCTTTGAGGGCTATGGAAACACCATATATTTT. It is translated as CASSFEGYGNTIYF.

The chain carries TRBV15 and TRBJ2-2, with TRBD2 identical over 11 bases. V gave up 2 bases and J gave up 2 bases; unmatched junction bases: 4. There are 17 residues in the CDR3. Per the germline V gene, CDR1 is LNHNV and CDR2 is YYDKDF (reference sequence). The CDR3: CATSRKTSGINTGELFF. CDR3 coding DNA: TGTGCCACCAGCAGAAAGACTAGCGGGATAAACACCGGGGAGCTGTTTTTT. Variable domain in full (rest from reference TRBV15 and TRBJ2-2): DAMVIQNPRYQVTQFGKPVTLSCSQTLNHNVMYWYQQKSSQAPKLLFHYYDKDFNNEADTPDNFQSRRPNTSFCFLDIRSPGLGDTAMYLCATSRKTSGINTGELFFGEGSRLTVL.